This T cell receptor (beta chain) was sequenced during a study of control samples from healthy donors and cancer patients. The table came from immunoSEQ multiplex PCR; TCRdb's copy has only in-frame clones and leaves some out. The sample includes about 120,000 clones, about 95% of them seen just once. Germline V gene sequence: CDR1 LNHNV, CDR2 YYDKDF (reference sequence). The CDR3 is made up of 12 amino acids. The V and J ends lost 0 bases and 8 bases respectively, with 6 bases between them. This clonotype was sampled from a man aged 25 to 40 in good health. The source material was blood. The gene calls are TRBV15 and TRBJ2-3, with D unresolved. CDR3 nucleotides: TGTGCCACCAGCAGAGATCTGACTACGCAGTATTTT. It codes for CATSRDLTTQYF.